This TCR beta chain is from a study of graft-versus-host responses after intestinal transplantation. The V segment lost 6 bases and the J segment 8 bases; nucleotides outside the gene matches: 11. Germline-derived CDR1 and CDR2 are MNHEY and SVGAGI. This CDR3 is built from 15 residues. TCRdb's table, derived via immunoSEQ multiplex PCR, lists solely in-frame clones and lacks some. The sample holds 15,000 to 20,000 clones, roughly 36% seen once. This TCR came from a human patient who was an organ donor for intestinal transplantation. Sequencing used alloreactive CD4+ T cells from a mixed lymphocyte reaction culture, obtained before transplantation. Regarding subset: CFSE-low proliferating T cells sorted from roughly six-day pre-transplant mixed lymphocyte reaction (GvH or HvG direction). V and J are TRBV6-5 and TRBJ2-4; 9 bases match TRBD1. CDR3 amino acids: CASRPDRGFSHIQYF. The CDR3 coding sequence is TGTGCCAGCAGACCGGACAGGGGTTTCTCCCACATTCAGTACTTC.